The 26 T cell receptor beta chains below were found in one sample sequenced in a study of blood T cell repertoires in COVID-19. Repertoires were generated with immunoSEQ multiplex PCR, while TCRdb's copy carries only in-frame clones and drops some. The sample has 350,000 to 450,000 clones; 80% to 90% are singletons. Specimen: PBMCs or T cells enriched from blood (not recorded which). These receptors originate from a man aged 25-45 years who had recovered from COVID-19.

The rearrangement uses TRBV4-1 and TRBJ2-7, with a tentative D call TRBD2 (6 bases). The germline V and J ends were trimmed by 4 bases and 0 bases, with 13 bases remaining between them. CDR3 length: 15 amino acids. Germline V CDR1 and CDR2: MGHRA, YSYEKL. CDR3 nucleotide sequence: TGCGCCAGCAGCCCCCTTGTGGGGGGCTCCTACGAGCAGTACTTC. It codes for CASSPLVGGSYEQYF.

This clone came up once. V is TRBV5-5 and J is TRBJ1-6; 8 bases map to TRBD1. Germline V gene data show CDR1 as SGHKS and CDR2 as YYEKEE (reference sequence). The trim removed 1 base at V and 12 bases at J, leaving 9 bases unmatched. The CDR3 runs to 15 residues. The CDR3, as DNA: TGTGCCAGCAGCTTGTGGACAGGGCTTTCGGTACCCCTCCACTTT. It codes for CASSLWTGLSVPLHF. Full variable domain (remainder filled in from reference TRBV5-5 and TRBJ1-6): DAGVTQSPTHLIKTRGQQVTLRCSPISGHKSVSWYQQVLGQGPQFIFQYYEKEERGRGNFPDRFSARQFPNYSSELNVNALLLGDSALYLCASSLWTGLSVPLHFGNGTRLTVT.

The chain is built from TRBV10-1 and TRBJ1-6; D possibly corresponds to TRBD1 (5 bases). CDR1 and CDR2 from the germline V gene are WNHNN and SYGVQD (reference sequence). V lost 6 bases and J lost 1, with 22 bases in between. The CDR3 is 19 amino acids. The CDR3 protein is CASRVRDGGIRSYNSPLHF. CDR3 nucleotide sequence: TGCGCCAGCAGGGTCCGGGACGGGGGAATTCGTTCCTATAATTCACCCCTCCACTTT.

CDR3 residues: CASSVAGEGPLHF. The CDR3 DNA reads TGTGCCAGCAGCGTAGCGGGGGAGGGGCCCCTCCACTTT. The rearrangement uses TRBV9 and TRBJ1-6; D possibly corresponds to TRBD1 (5 bases). Trimming removed 0 bases from V and 13 bases from J, with 11 bases in between. The CDR3 has 13 amino acids. Germline V CDR1 and CDR2: SGDLS, YYNGEE.

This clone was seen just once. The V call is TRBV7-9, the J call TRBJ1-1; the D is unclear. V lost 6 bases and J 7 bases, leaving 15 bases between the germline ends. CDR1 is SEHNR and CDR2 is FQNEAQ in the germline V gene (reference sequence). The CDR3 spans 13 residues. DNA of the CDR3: TGTGCCAGCAGGCCCAGTGGCGGGAATGAAGCTTTCTTT. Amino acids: CASRPSGGNEAFF.

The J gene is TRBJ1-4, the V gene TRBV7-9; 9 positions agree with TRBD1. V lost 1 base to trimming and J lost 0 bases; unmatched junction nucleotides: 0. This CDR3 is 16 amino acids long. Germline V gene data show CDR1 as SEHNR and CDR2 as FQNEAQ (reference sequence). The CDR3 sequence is CASSLGDRATNEKLFF. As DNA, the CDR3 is TGTGCCAGCAGCTTAGGGGACAGGGCAACTAATGAAAAACTGTTTTTT. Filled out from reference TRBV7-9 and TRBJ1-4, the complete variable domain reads DTGVSQNPRHKITKRGQNVTFRCDPISEHNRLYWYRQTLGQGPEFLTYFQNEAQLEKSRLLSDRFSAERPKGSFSTLEIQRTEQGDSAMYLCASSLGDRATNEKLFFGSGTQLSVL.

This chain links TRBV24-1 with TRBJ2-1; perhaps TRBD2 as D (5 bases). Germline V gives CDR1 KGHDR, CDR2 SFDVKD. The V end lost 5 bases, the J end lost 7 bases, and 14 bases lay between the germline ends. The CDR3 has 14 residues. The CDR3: CATSALREGNEQFF. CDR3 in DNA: TGTGCCACCAGTGCCCTCCGGGAAGGGAATGAGCAGTTCTTC.

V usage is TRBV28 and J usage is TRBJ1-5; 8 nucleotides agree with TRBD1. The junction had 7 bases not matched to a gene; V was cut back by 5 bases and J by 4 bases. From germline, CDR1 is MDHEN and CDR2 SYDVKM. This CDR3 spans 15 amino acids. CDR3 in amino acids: CASSVLTGGNQPQHF. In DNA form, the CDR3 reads TGTGCCAGCAGTGTTCTAACAGGGGGGAATCAGCCCCAGCATTTT.

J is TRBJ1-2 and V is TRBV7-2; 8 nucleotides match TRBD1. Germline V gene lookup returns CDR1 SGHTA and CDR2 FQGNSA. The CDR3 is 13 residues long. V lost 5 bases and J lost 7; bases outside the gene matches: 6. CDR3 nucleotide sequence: TGTGCCAGCAGCGAATGGACAGGGCCTGGCTACACCTTC. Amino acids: CASSEWTGPGYTF.

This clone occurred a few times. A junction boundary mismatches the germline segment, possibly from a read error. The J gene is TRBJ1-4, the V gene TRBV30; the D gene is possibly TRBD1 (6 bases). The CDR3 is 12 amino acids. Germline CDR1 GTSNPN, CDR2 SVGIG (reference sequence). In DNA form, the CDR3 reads TGTGCCCGAGGGGTGGACAGTGAACAACTGTTTTTT. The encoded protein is CARGVDSEQLFF.

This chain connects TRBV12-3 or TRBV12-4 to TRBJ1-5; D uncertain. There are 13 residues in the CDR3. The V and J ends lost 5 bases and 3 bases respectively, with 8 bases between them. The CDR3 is CASSPRSNQPQHF. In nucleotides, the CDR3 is TGTGCCAGCAGTCCGAGGTCCAATCAGCCCCAGCATTTT.

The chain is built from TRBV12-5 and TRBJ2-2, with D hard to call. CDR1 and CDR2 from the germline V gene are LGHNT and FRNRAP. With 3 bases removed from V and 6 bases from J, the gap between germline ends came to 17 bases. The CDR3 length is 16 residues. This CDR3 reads CASGLLTTTNPGELFF. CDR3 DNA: TGTGCTAGTGGTTTACTGACAACAACCAACCCCGGGGAGCTGTTTTTT. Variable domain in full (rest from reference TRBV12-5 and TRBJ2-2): DARVTQTPRHKVTEMGQEVTMRCQPILGHNTVFWYRQTMMQGLELLAYFRNRAPLDDSGMPKDRFSAEMPDATLATLKIQPSEPRDSAVYFCASGLLTTTNPGELFFGEGSRLTVL.

CDR3 bases: TGTGCCAGTAGTCAAGACAGGGCTGGTGGGGGAGATACGCAGTATTTT. Amino acids: CASSQDRAGGGDTQYF. V and J are TRBV19 and TRBJ2-3; TRBD1 agrees at 7 bases. CDR3 length equals 16 residues. Germline V gene data show CDR1 as LNHDA and CDR2 as SQIVND (reference sequence). Germline trimming cut 5 bases from V and 5 bases from J; bases unmatched to any gene: 13.

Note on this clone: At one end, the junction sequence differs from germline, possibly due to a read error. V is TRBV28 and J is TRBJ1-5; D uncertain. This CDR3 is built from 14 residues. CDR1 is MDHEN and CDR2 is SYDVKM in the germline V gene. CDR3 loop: CASKRTGARAEQNF. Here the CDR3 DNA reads TGTGCCAGCAAACGCACGGGAGCGCGGGCGGAACAGAATTTT.

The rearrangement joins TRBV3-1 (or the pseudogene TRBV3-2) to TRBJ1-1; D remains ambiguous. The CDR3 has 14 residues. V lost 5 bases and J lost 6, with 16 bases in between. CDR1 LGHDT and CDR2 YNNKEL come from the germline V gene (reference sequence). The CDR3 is CASSEGVNYSEAFF. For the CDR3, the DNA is TGTGCCAGCAGCGAGGGTGTTAATTACTCTGAAGCTTTCTTT.

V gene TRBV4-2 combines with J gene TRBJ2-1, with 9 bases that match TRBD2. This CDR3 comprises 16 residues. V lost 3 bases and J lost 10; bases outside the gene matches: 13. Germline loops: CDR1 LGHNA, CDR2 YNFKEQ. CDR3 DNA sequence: TGTGCCAGCAGCCACCCCTCGGGACTAGCCGGAGGAGAGCAGTTCTTC. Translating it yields CASSHPSGLAGGEQFF.

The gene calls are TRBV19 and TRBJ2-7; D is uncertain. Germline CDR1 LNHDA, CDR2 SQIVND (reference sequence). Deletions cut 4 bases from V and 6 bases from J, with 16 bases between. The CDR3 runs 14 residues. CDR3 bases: TGTGCCAGTAGTACCGGCAGGCTTTTTTCCGAGCAGTACTTC. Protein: CASSTGRLFSEQYF.

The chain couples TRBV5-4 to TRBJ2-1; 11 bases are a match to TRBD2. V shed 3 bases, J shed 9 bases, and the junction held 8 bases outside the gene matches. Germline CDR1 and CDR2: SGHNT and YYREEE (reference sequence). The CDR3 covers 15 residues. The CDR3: CASSSTSGRWGEQFF. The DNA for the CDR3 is TGTGCCAGCAGCTCAACTAGCGGGAGATGGGGTGAGCAGTTCTTC.

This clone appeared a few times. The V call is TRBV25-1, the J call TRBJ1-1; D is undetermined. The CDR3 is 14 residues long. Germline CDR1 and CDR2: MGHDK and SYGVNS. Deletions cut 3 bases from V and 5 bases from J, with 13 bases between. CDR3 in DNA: TGTGCCAGCAGTGAGACTGCTGCAAGGACTGAAGCTTTCTTT. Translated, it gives CASSETAARTEAFF.

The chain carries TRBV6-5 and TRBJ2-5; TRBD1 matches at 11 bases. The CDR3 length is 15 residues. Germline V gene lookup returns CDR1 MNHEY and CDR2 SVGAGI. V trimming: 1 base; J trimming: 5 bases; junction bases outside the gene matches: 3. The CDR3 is CASSYWTGGQETQYF. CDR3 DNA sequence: TGTGCCAGCAGTTACTGGACAGGGGGCCAGGAGACCCAGTACTTC.

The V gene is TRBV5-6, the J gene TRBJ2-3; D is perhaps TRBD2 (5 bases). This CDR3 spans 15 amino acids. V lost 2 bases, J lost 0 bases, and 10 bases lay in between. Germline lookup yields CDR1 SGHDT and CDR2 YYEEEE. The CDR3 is CASSLGGRSTDTQYF. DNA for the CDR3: TGTGCCAGCAGCTTAGGAGGACGAAGCACAGATACGCAGTATTTT.

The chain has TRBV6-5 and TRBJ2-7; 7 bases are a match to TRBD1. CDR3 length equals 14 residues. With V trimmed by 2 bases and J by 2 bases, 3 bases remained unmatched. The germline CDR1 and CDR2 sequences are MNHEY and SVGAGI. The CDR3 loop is CASSYGTATYEQYF. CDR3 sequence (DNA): TGTGCCAGCAGTTACGGGACAGCGACCTACGAGCAGTACTTC.

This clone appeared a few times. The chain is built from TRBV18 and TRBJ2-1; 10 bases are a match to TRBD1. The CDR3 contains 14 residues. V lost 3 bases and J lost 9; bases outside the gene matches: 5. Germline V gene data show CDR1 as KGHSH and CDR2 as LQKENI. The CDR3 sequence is CASSPGDRGGEQFF. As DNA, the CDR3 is TGTGCCAGCTCACCTGGGGACAGGGGAGGTGAGCAGTTCTTC.

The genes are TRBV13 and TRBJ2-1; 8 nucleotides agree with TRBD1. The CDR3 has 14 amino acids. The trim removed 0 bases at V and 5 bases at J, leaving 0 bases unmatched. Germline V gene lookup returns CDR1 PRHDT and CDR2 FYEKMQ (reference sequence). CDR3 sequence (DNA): TGTGCCAGCAGCTTAGGGGACAGGGACAATGAGCAGTTCTTC. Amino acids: CASSLGDRDNEQFF.

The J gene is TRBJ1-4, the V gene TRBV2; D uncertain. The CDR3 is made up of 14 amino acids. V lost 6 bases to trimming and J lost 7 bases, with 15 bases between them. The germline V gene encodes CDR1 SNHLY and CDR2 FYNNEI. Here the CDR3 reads CASRLGGYGEKLFF. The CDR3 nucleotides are TGTGCCAGCAGGTTAGGAGGCTATGGTGAAAAACTGTTTTTT.

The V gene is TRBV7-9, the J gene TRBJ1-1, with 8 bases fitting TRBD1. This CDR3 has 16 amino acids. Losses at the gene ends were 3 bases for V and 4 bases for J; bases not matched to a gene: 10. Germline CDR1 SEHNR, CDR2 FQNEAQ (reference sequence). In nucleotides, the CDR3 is TGTGCCAGCAGCTTGGGCAGGGGGCGCTTAGGCACTGAAGCTTTCTTT. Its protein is CASSLGRGRLGTEAFF. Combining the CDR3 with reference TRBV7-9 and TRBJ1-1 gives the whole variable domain DTGVSQNPRHKITKRGQNVTFRCDPISEHNRLYWYRQTLGQGPEFLTYFQNEAQLEKSRLLSDRFSAERPKGSFSTLEIQRTEQGDSAMYLCASSLGRGRLGTEAFFGQGTRLTVV.